This T cell receptor (beta chain) was captured by sequencing in a study of T cells in localized non-small cell lung cancer (dated by TCRdb to 2018 to 2020). Notes on the research overall: T cell repertoires of a few hundred early-stage NSCLC patients were analyzed, with tumors being compared against uninvolved tumor-adjacent lungs. The cohort was made up of 200 to 250 treatment-naive NSCLC patients whose localized lung tumors had been resected. Of the NSCLC patients, 129 were male and around 97 were female, and the mean age was approximately 66 years.

At diagnosis, peripheral blood, uninvolved tumor-adjacent lung and tumor were collected and stored as a combination of fresh-frozen and FFPE material. For TCR repertoire profiling, blood samples were analyzed as peripheral blood mononuclear cells. V loses 4 bases, J loses 0 bases, and the germline ends lie 25 bases apart. Based on the germline V gene, the CDR1 and CDR2 sequences are SQVTM and ANQGSEA. The CDR3 goes from the cysteine to the phenylalanine over 19 residues. Just the 57-base CDR3 DNA is kept, in frame starting at base 1. Remarks on this clone: Its target antigen remains unknown. No base quality information exists; no much larger clone differs at one position.

TCR beta CDR3 regions were sequenced from DNA using the immunoSEQ Assay. Processing in the source paper ran as follows. T cell density was computed as TCR beta template counts normalized to usable DNA estimated by amplifying housekeeping genes. Richness was estimated using the preseqR package, with extrapolation to 400,000 templates for PBMC samples and to 120,000 templates for tissue samples. Clonality was defined by subtracting Pielou's evenness from one. Tissue-enriched TCRs were identified through differential abundance testing performed on productive amino-acid clonotypes, with a minimum total count of 5 and an alpha of 0.1. The Jaccard Index and the Morisita Overlap Index were used to measure repertoire overlap between compartments. TCR beta CDR3s were clustered by GLIPH together with public tetramer-defined viral CDR3s, and at least three viral sequences plus V-gene enrichment were required for viral motifs. TCRdb provides this immuneACCESS table in a form limited to in-frame rearrangements. Some clones are lacking; in checked studies, under half of them reflect an unresolved V gene, and why the rest are absent is not known. V and J calls and clone size are those listed in that table; D and trimming were worked out from the DNA. In this sample the table shows approximately 30,000 clones, 78% of which occur a single time. The ten largest clones add up to about 38% of the sample.

The paper's findings and limits, for the study overall: Multi-region tumor sequencing was not performed, so intratumor heterogeneity could not be excluded. A median of roughly 58 of the top 100 tumor clones were detected in paired uninvolved adjacent lung, and around 30 of these tumor clones were also found among the top 100 clones of the paired uninvolved adjacent lung. Longer overall survival was associated with higher blood T cell density, whereas shorter survival was associated with higher adjacent-lung clonality. Since the design was exploratory, TCR variables were selected using unadjusted p-values with no false-discovery rate correction. Uninvolved tumor-adjacent lung showed the highest T cell clonality, higher than tumor, which suggests more focused antigenic responses in the uninvolved tumor-adjacent lung.

Sequenced material: peripheral blood, taken before any cancer treatment. This chain is built from TRBV29-1 and TRBJ2-1; the D gene assignment is perhaps TRBD1 or TRBD2, with each matching 5 bases. This receptor was identified in a male donor older than 55 with stage II squamous cell lung carcinoma. Read as DNA, the sequence is TGCAGCGTTGCCCCCAGGGAGCCGAAAGCATCGGGCTCCTACAATGAGCAGTTCTTC. Translated, this is CSVAPREPKASGSYNEQFF.